The present T cell receptor beta chain was sequenced within a study of T cell repertoires in cytomegalovirus infection (dated by TCRdb to the late 2010s). With respect to the entire study: Alongside well-studied HLA-B-restricted epitopes, the peptide stimulations were aimed at recently identified HLA-C-restricted CMV epitopes, whose presentation resists viral immunomodulation. Donor HLA type was relevant to the analysis, because carriage of CMV infection together with the matching HLA type was indicated by public TCR beta signatures. Here is what the overall study found, with its caveats: The ex vivo response was dominated by HLA-C-restricted CMV-specific TCR beta clonotypes, which also provided the single most frequent clonotype in two of eight donors. In both this cohort and an independent roughly 330-donor cohort, the cumulative frequency of public TCR beta family members distinguished carriers of CMV infection plus the relevant HLA type.

Reading the germline V gene (reference sequence) gives CDR1 PRHDT and CDR2 FYEKMQ. V was cut back by 3 bases and J by 7 bases, leaving a gap of 7 bases between them. The CDR3 goes from the cysteine to the phenylalanine over 12 residues. Only CDR3 DNA remains: 36 bases, in frame from the first base. The treatment or condition label, read with the paper, signifies: in vitro stimulation with specific CMV peptide epitopes to enrich CMV-specific T cells. The reads were generated on an Illumina HiSeq 1500. TCRdb took the public reads, trimmed them with fastp at Q25, ran MiXCR for clone calling and kept in-frame beta chains. When rows share a CDR3 protein, they turn into one entry using the most common DNA and genes. This sample lists approximately 910,000 distinct CDR3 sequences; roughly 30% were detected once. Under 15% of the sample belongs to the ten largest clones. Of note for this clonotype: Which antigen it targets is not known. No base-level quality is on record; no much larger clone is a single base apart.

This TCR came from a human donor in good health (CMV status not recorded). Some clones in this sample may be carry-over from other donors' samples. In this chain, TRBV13 is recombined with TRBJ2-1; too little of a D gene remains to name it. The sample consisted of cultured CD8+ T cells from PBMCs, taken from culture after CMV antigen stimulation. The DNA sequence follows: TGTGCCAGCAGCTTCAGGCAGAATGAGCAGTTCTTC. This yields the protein CASSFRQNEQFF. This CDR3, with the reference TRBV13 and TRBJ2-1 proteins standing in past its ends, gives the full variable domain AAGVIQSPRHLIKEKRETATLKCYPIPRHDTVYWYQQGPGQDPQFLISFYEKMQSDKGSIPDRFSAQQFSDYHSELNMSSLELGDSALYFCASSFRQNEQFFGPGTRLTVL.